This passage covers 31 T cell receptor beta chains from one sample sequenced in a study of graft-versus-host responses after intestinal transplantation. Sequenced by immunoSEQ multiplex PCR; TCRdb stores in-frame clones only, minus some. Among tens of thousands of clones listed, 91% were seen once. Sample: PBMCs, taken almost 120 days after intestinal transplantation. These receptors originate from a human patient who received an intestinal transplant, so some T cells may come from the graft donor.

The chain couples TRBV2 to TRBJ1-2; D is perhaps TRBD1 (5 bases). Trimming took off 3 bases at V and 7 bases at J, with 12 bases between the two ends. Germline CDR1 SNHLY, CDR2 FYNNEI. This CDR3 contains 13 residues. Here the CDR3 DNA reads TGTGCCAGCAGTGACAGGGTATTTGGTGGCTACACCTTC. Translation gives CASSDRVFGGYTF. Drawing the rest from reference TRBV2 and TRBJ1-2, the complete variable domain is EPEVTQTPSHQVTQMGQEVILRCVPISNHLYFYWYRQILGQKVEFLVSFYNNEISEKSEIFDDQFSVERPDGSNFTLKIRSTKLEDSAMYFCASSDRVFGGYTFGSGTRLTVV.

The CDR3 coding sequence is TGTGCCAGCAGTTTCTACGGGACAGGGGATCAGCCCCAGCATTTT. It codes for CASSFYGTGDQPQHF. V is TRBV27 and J is TRBJ1-5; 10 positions agree with TRBD1. The V gene end was trimmed by 3 bases and the J gene end by 5 bases; junction bases not matched to a gene: 4. Germline-derived CDR1 and CDR2 are MNHEY and SMNVEV (reference sequence). CDR3 size: 15 residues.

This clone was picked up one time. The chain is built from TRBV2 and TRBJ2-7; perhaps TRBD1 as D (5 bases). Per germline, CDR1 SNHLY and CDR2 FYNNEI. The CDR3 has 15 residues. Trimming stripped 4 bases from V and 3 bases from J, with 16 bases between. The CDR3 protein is CASSGSGFRLYEQYF. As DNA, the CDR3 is TGTGCCAGCAGTGGTTCAGGGTTTCGACTCTACGAGCAGTACTTC.

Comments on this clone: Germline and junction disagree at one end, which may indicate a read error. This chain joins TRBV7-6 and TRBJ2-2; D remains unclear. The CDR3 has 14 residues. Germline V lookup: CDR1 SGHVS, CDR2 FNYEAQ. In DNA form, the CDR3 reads TGTGCCAGCAGCTTAGGGGCCAACATCGGGGAGCTGTTTTTT. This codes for CASSLGANIGELFF.

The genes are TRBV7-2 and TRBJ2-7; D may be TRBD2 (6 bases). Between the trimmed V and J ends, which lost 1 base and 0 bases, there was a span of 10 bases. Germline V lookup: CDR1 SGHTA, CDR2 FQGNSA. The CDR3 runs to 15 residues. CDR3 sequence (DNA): TGTGCCAGCAGCTTAGGCGGGACCAGCTCCTACGAGCAGTACTTC. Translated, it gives CASSLGGTSSYEQYF.

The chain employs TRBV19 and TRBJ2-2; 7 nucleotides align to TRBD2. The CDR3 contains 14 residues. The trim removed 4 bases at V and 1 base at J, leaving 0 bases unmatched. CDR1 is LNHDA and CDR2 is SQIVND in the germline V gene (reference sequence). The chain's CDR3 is CASSKRENTGELFF. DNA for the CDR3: TGTGCCAGTAGTAAGCGGGAGAACACCGGGGAGCTGTTTTTT.

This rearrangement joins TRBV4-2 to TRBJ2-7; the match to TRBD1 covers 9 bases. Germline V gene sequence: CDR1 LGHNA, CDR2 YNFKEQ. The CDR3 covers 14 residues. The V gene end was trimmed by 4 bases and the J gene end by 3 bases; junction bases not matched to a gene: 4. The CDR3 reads CASSPRDRDYEQYF. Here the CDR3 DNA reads TGTGCCAGCAGCCCTCGGGACAGGGACTACGAGCAGTACTTC.

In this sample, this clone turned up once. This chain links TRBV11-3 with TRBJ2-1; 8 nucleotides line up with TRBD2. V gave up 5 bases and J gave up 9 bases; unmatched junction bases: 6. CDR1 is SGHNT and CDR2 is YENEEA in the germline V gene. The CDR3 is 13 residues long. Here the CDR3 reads CASSLGRVSEQFF. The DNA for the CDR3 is TGTGCCAGCAGCCTCGGGAGGGTAAGTGAGCAGTTCTTC.

The CDR3 DNA sequence: TGCGCCAGCAGCCAAGAAGGACTCATGAACACTGAAGCTTTCTTT. It codes for CASSQEGLMNTEAFF. The chain couples TRBV4-1 to TRBJ1-1, with unresolved D. The CDR3 is made up of 15 amino acids. Germline V CDR1 and CDR2: MGHRA, YSYEKL. V shed 0 bases and J shed 0 bases, with 8 bases lying between them.

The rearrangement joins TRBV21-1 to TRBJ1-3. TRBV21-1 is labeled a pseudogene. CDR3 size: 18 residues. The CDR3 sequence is CASSKTGKPDGSGNTIYF. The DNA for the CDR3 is TGTGCCAGCAGCAAAACGGGGAAGCCTGACGGCTCTGGAAACACCATATATTTT.

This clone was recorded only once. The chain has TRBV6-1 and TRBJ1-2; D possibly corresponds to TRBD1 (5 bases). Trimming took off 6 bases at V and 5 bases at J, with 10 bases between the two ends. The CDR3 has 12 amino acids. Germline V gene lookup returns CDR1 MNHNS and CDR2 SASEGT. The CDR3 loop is CASRDSFYGYTF. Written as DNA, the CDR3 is TGTGCCAGCAGAGACAGTTTTTATGGCTACACCTTC.

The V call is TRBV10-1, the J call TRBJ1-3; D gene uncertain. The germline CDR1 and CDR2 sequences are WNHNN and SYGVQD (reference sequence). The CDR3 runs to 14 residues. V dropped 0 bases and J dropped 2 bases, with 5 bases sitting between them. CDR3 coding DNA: TGCGCCAGCAGTGAGTCCCAGGCTGGAAACACCATATATTTT. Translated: CASSESQAGNTIYF.

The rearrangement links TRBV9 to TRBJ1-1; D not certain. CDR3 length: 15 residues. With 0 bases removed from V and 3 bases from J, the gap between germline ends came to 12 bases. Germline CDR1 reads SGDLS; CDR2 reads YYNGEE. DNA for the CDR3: TGTGCCAGCAGCGTAGAGCCCCGCGCATACACTGAAGCTTTCTTT. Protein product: CASSVEPRAYTEAFF.

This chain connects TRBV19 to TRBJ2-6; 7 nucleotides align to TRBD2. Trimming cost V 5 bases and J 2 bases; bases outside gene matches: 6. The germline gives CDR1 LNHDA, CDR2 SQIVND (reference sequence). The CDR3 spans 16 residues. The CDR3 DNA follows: TGTGCCAGTAGTGGGAGGGAACACACTGGGGCCAACGTCCTGACTTTC. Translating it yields CASSGREHTGANVLTF.

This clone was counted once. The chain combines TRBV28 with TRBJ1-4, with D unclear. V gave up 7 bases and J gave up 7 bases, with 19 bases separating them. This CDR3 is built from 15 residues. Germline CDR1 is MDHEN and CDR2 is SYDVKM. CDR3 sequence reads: CASIPRRLKGEKLFF. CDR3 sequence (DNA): TGTGCCAGCATCCCTCGTCGATTGAAGGGTGAAAAACTGTTTTTT. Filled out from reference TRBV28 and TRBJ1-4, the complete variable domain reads DVKVTQSSRYLVKRTGEKVFLECVQDMDHENMFWYRQDPGLGLRLIYFSYDVKMKEKGDIPEGYSVSREKKERFSLILESASTNQTSMYLCASIPRRLKGEKLFFGSGTQLSVL.

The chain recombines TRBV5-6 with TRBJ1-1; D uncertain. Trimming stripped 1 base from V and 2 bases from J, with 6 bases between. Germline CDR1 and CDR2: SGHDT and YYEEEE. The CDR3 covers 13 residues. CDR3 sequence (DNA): TGTGCCAGCAGCTTGTTCAGAAACACTGAAGCTTTCTTT. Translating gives CASSLFRNTEAFF.

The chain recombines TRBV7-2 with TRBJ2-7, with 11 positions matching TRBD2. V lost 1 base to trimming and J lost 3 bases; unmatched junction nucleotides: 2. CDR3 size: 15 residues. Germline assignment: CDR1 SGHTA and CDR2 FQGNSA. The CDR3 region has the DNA TGTGCCAGCAGCTTAGTACTAGCGGGAGACTACGAGCAGTACTTC. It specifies CASSLVLAGDYEQYF.

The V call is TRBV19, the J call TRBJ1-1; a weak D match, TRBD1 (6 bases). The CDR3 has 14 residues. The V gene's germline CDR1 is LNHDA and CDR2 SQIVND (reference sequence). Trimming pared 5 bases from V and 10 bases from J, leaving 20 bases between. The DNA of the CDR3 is TGTGCCAGTAGTGTACAGGGCGCCGGGTTGGGAGCTTTCTTT. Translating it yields CASSVQGAGLGAFF.

This CDR3 reads CASSIRQGYYEQYF. Written as DNA, the CDR3 is TGTGCCAGTAGTATTCGTCAGGGCTACTACGAGCAGTACTTC. This rearrangement joins TRBV19 to TRBJ2-7; D is possibly TRBD1 (5 bases). Trimming cost V 3 bases and J 3 bases, with 12 bases left between them. Germline V gene sequence: CDR1 LNHDA, CDR2 SQIVND (reference sequence). This CDR3 contains 14 residues.

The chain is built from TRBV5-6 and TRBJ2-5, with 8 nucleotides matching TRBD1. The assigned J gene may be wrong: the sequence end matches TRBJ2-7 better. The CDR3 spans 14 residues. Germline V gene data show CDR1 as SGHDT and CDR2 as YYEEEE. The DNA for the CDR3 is TGTGCCAGCAGCATAGGGACAGGTCCCTACGAGCAGTACTTC. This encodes CASSIGTGPYEQYF.

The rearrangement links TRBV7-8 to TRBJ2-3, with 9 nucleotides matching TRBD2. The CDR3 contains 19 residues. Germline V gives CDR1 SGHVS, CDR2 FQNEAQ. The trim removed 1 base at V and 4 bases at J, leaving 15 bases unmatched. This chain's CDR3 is CASSLGRGYAGGPADTQYF. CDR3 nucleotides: TGTGCCAGCAGCTTAGGAAGGGGTTACGCGGGAGGGCCTGCAGATACGCAGTATTTT.

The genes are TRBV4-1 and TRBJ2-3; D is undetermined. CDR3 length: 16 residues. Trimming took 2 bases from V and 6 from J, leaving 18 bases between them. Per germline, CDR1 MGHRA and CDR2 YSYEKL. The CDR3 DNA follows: TGCGCCAGCAGCCAAACATATGGGTCCTTAGGCGATACGCAGTATTTT. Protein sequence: CASSQTYGSLGDTQYF.

CDR3 in DNA: TGTGCCAGCAGTGAAGCGCCCGGGAAAAGCTACGAGCAGTACTTC. Residues: CASSEAPGKSYEQYF. The V gene is TRBV2, the J gene TRBJ2-7; the D gene is possibly TRBD2 (5 bases). Deletions cut 0 bases from V and 3 bases from J, with 12 bases between. Germline V gene sequence: CDR1 SNHLY, CDR2 FYNNEI. There are 15 residues in the CDR3.

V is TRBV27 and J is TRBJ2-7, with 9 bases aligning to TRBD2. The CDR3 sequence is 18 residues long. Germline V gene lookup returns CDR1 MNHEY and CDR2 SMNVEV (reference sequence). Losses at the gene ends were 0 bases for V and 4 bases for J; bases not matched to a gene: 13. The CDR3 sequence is CASSLSDPREGSIYEQYF. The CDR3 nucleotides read TGTGCCAGCAGTTTATCGGACCCGCGGGAGGGCTCCATTTACGAGCAGTACTTC.

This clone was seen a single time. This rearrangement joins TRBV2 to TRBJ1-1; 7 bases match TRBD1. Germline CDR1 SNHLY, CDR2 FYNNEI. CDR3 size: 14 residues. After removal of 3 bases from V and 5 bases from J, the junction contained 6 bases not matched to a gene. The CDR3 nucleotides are TGTGCCAGCAGTGAGTTTGACAGGGAGACTGAAGCTTTCTTT. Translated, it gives CASSEFDRETEAFF.

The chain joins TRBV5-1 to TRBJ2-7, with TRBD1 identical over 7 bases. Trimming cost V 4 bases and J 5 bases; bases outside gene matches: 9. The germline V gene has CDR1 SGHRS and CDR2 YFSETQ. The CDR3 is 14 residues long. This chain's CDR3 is CASSPRDSIDEQYF. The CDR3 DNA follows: TGCGCCAGCAGCCCCCGGGACAGTATAGACGAGCAGTACTTC.

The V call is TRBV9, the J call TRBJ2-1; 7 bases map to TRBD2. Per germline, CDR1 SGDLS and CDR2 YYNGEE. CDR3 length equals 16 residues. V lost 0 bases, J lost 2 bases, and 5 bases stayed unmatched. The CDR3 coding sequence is TGTGCCAGCAGCGTAGCGGTGGGAGGGCCCTACAATGAGCAGTTCTTC. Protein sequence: CASSVAVGGPYNEQFF.

The CDR3 spells CASSLGVATGANVLTF. In nucleotides, the CDR3 is TGTGCCAGCAGCTTAGGTGTAGCCACTGGGGCCAACGTCCTGACTTTC. J is TRBJ2-6 and V is TRBV7-9; D gene uncertain. V shed 1 base and J shed 2 bases, with 9 bases lying between them. The length of the CDR3 is 16 residues. Germline CDR1 SEHNR, CDR2 FQNEAQ (reference sequence).

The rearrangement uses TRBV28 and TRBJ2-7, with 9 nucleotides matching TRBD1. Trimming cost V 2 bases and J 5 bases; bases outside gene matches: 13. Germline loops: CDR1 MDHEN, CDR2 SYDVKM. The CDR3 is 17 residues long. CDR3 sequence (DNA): TGTGCCAGCAGTTTAATTCGGTGGTCGGACAGGGGTCACGAGCAGTACTTC. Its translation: CASSLIRWSDRGHEQYF.

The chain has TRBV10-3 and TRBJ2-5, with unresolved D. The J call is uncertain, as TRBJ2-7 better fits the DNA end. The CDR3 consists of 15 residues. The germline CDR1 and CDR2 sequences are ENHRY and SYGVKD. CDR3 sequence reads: CAISEVRRPPYEQYF. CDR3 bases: TGTGCCATTTCTGAGGTCCGACGACCGCCCTACGAGCAGTACTTC.

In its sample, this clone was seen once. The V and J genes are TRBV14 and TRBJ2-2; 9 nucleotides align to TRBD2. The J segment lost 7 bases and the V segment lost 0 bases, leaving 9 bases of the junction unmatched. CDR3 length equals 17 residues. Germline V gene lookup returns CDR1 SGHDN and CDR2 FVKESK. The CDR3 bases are TGTGCCAGCAGCCAAGATAGCGGGAGAGCCGGGCGCGGGGAGCTGTTTTTT. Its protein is CASSQDSGRAGRGELFF.